This TCR beta chain was captured by sequencing in a study of immune cell composition in non-small cell lung cancer. With 4 bases removed from V and 2 bases from J, the gap between germline ends came to 11 bases. The CDR3 totals 14 residues. The germline V gene has CDR1 SGHRS and CDR2 YFSETQ. The assay was immunoSEQ multiplex PCR, and TCRdb's table has in-frame clones only and misses some. The sample records fewer than 5,000 clones, about 80% being singletons. The V call is TRBV5-1, the J call TRBJ2-3, with a weak D call TRBD2 (6 bases). Sample: lung tumor tissue. The receptor was derived from a human donor with non-small cell lung cancer. This chain's CDR3 is CASSPGTPTDTQYF. Written as DNA, the CDR3 is TGCGCCAGCAGCCCTGGGACTCCCACAGATACGCAGTATTTT.